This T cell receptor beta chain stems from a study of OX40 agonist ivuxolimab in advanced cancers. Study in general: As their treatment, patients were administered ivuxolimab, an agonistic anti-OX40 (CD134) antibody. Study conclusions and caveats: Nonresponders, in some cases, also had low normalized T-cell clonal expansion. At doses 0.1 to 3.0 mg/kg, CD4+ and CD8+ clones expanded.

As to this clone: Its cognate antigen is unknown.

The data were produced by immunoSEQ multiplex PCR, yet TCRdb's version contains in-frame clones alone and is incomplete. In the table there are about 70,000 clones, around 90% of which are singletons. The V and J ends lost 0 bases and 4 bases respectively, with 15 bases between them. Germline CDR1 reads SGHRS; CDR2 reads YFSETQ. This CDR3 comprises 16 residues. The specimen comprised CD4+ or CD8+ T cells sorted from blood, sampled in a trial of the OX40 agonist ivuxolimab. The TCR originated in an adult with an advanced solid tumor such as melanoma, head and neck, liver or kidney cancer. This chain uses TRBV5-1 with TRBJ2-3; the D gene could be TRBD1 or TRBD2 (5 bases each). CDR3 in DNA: TGCGCCAGCAGCTTGGAAGGACTGGGGGACGCAGATACGCAGTATTTT. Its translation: CASSLEGLGDADTQYF.